Below, 26 T cell receptor beta chains from the same sample are listed, as sequenced in a study of T-cell memory formation after mild COVID-19. MiXCR was run by TCRdb on the 5' RACE reads, yielding one entry per CDR3 protein. The sample lists fewer than 150,000 distinct CDR3 sequences, 11% to 15% occurring once. Sequenced input: PBMCs or a T cell subset sorted from them (not recorded which). The receptors derive from an adult woman who had mild COVID-19 (a few samples of this study predate the infection). Cell type and time point are not known.

This clonotype was recorded a few times. The chain uses TRBV2 and TRBJ2-7; no definite D call. The germline V gene encodes CDR1 SNHLY and CDR2 FYNNEI. This CDR3 is built from 11 residues. V was pared by 8 bases and J by 2 bases, with 7 bases between. The CDR3 is CASLLAYEQYF. The CDR3 region has the DNA TGTGCCAGCTTATTAGCCTACGAGCAGTACTTC.

A few counts support this clonotype. The chain combines TRBV12-3 or TRBV12-4 with TRBJ2-5, with 9 nucleotides matching TRBD1. There are 15 residues in the CDR3. Germline trimming cut 6 bases from V and 2 bases from J; bases unmatched to any gene: 7. The CDR3 DNA is TGTGCCAGCAGCTCCGGGACAGGGCAACAAGAGACCCAGTACTTC. Translated, it gives CASSSGTGQQETQYF.

V gene TRBV7-9 combines with J gene TRBJ2-1; 9 nucleotides match TRBD2. The CDR3 has 18 residues. Looked up from germline, CDR1 is SEHNR and CDR2 is FQNEAQ (reference sequence). With V trimmed by 5 bases and J by 1 base, 12 bases remained unmatched. The CDR3 DNA reads as TGTGCCAGCAGCCGTCGGACTAGCGTGAGAGCGTCCTACAATGAGCAGTTCTTC. Translating gives CASSRRTSVRASYNEQFF.

Only a few counts were recorded for this clonotype. The chain carries TRBV29-1 and TRBJ2-7; a weak D match, TRBD1 (6 bases). The V and J ends lost 6 bases and 2 bases respectively, with 17 bases between them. The CDR3 totals 14 residues. The germline gives CDR1 SQVTM, CDR2 ANQGSEA. CDR3 nucleotide sequence: TGCAGCGTACCCAAGGGGGACAAGACCTACGAGCAGTACTTC. Translation: CSVPKGDKTYEQYF.

The chain is built from TRBV7-8 and TRBJ1-3; D is perhaps TRBD1 (6 bases). This CDR3 is built from 14 residues. V gave up 8 bases and J gave up 6 bases, with 17 bases separating them. Germline V lookup: CDR1 SGHVS, CDR2 FQNEAQ. In DNA, the CDR3 is TGTGCCAGCGCTACCCGGACAGTTCTAAACACCATATATTTT. Protein sequence: CASATRTVLNTIYF.

The CDR3 sequence is CASSIKGQGTIYGYTF. In nucleotides, the CDR3 is TGTGCCAGCAGCATCAAGGGACAGGGGACAATATATGGCTACACCTTC. The chain has TRBV21-1 and TRBJ1-2; the table's D call, TRBD1, was not checked against the DNA. TRBV21-1 is reported as a pseudogene. The CDR3 runs to 16 residues.

This clonotype was observed a handful of times. The rearrangement joins TRBV4-1 to TRBJ2-5; 10 nucleotides match TRBD2. The ends lost 3 bases at V and 3 bases at J; junction bases unmatched: 7. The CDR3 sequence is 16 residues long. Germline V gene lookup returns CDR1 MGHRA and CDR2 YSYEKL. This CDR3 is CASSHPATSGEETQYF. The CDR3 DNA sequence: TGCGCCAGCAGCCACCCGGCAACTAGCGGGGAAGAGACCCAGTACTTC.

The chain employs TRBV7-9 and TRBJ1-4, with D tentatively TRBD1 (6 bases). V lost 2 bases and J 6 bases, leaving 13 bases between the germline ends. The CDR3 sequence is 15 residues long. In germline, CDR1 is SEHNR, CDR2 FQNEAQ (reference sequence). This CDR3 is CASSLSPDSDEKLFF. Written as DNA, the CDR3 is TGTGCCAGCAGCTTATCCCCGGACAGCGATGAAAAACTGTTTTTT.

This clonotype appeared a few times. The gene calls are TRBV4-1 and TRBJ2-7; the D is unclear. CDR1 is MGHRA, CDR2 YSYEKL, per germline. The V end was cut by 0 bases, the J end by 0 bases, with 9 bases between. The CDR3 runs to 15 residues. CDR3 bases: TGCGCCAGCAGCCAAGATGCGTCCGGCTCCTACGAGCAGTACTTC. As protein: CASSQDASGSYEQYF.

A few counts support this clonotype. The rearrangement uses TRBV7-9 and TRBJ1-1, with no clear D. The V end lost 5 bases, the J end lost 3 bases, and 10 bases lay between the germline ends. The length of the CDR3 is 13 residues. Germline V gene data show CDR1 as SEHNR and CDR2 as FQNEAQ (reference sequence). The DNA for the CDR3 is TGTGCCAGCAGCCCCCCCCAGGACACTGAAGCTTTCTTT. This translates into CASSPPQDTEAFF.

This clonotype was recorded a few times. The CDR3 spells CATSVRNEAFF. The CDR3 DNA sequence: TGTGCCACCAGTGTAAGGAATGAAGCTTTCTTT. The V and J genes are TRBV24-1 and TRBJ1-1; no clear D gene. This CDR3 is built from 11 residues. Germline CDR1 KGHDR, CDR2 SFDVKD. The germline V and J ends were trimmed by 5 bases and 7 bases, with 7 bases remaining between them.

The table lists this clonotype with a few counts. The rearrangement uses TRBV11-2 and TRBJ2-1, with 7 bases fitting TRBD2. With V trimmed by 5 bases and J by 8 bases, 9 bases remained unmatched. CDR3 length: 14 amino acids. Germline V gene lookup returns CDR1 SGHAT and CDR2 FQNNGV. DNA for the CDR3: TGTGCCAGCAGCCTTCTGCTAGCGGCCGATGAGCAGTTCTTC. Translated, it gives CASSLLLAADEQFF.

This clonotype has just a few counts. The chain carries TRBV6-2 or TRBV6-3 and TRBJ2-1; TRBD2 matches at 9 bases. CDR1 MNHEY and CDR2 SVGEGT come from the germline V gene. The V segment lost 5 bases and the J segment 2 bases; nucleotides outside the gene matches: 4. This CDR3 contains 15 residues. The CDR3 nucleotides are TGTGCCAGCAGTAGACTAGCGGACACCTACAATGAGCAGTTCTTC. Residues: CASSRLADTYNEQFF.

The chain carries TRBV3-1 and TRBJ2-7; D may be TRBD2 (6 bases). The germline CDR1 and CDR2 sequences are LGHDT and YNNKEL (reference sequence). Trimming took off 4 bases at V and 5 bases at J, with 12 bases between the two ends. There are 13 residues in the CDR3. The DNA of the CDR3 is TGTGCCAGCAGCCGGGACTCCCTCCACGAGCAGTACTTC. Its protein product is CASSRDSLHEQYF.

The table lists this clonotype with a few counts. V and J are TRBV29-1 and TRBJ2-1, with 10 positions matching TRBD2. This CDR3 is built from 14 residues. Germline CDR1 and CDR2: SQVTM and ANQGSEA. The J segment lost 7 bases and the V segment lost 6 bases, leaving 9 bases of the junction unmatched. The CDR3 protein is CSVISGGATNEQFF. CDR3 DNA: TGCAGCGTGATAAGCGGGGGGGCCACGAATGAGCAGTTCTTC.

This clonotype was observed a few times. This rearrangement joins TRBV4-1 to TRBJ1-1; tentative D call: TRBD1 (6 bases). Germline-derived CDR1 and CDR2 are MGHRA and YSYEKL. Trimming removed 0 bases at V and 7 bases at J, with 15 bases between. The CDR3 covers 15 residues. CDR3 region: CASSQDFQGTNEAFF. The CDR3 bases are TGCGCCAGCAGCCAAGATTTCCAGGGGACGAATGAAGCTTTCTTT.

J is TRBJ2-5 and V is TRBV5-1; no clear D. This CDR3 contains 14 residues. V lost 1 base and J lost 0, with 7 bases in between. The germline CDR1 and CDR2 sequences are SGHRS and YFSETQ. This chain's CDR3 is CASSLIGDQETQYF. CDR3 DNA: TGCGCCAGCAGCTTGATCGGTGACCAAGAGACCCAGTACTTC.

This clonotype came up a few times. The CDR3 region is CASSAGGGYEQYF. The CDR3, as DNA: TGTGCCAGCTCAGCGGGCGGTGGCTACGAGCAGTACTTC. J is TRBJ2-7 and V is TRBV18; D possibly corresponds to TRBD2 (5 bases). The germline CDR1 and CDR2 sequences are KGHSH and LQKENI. The CDR3 contains 13 residues. Between the trimmed V and J ends, which lost 5 bases and 3 bases, there was a span of 11 bases.

The table lists this clonotype with a few counts. J is TRBJ1-2 and V is TRBV27, with D uncertain. This CDR3 spans 13 amino acids. V was clipped by 2 bases and J by 4 bases, with 8 bases between them. Germline lookup yields CDR1 MNHEY and CDR2 SMNVEV (reference sequence). CDR3 sequence reads: CASSLGWGYGYTF. The CDR3 DNA reads as TGTGCCAGCAGTTTAGGGTGGGGCTATGGCTACACCTTC.

This clonotype was detected many times. V gene TRBV7-6 combines with J gene TRBJ1-1, with D tentatively TRBD1 (6 bases). The germline CDR1 and CDR2 sequences are SGHVS and FNYEAQ. The length of the CDR3 is 16 residues. V lost 4 bases to trimming and J lost 1 base, with 16 bases between them. This chain's CDR3 is CASSSGATGRNTEAFF. The DNA of the CDR3 is TGTGCCAGCAGCTCGGGGGCCACAGGCCGGAACACTGAAGCTTTCTTT. Drawing the rest from reference TRBV7-6 and TRBJ1-1, the complete variable domain is GAGVSQSPRYKVTKRGQDVALRCDPISGHVSLYWYRQALGQGPEFLTYFNYEAQQDKSGLPNDRFSAERPEGSISTLTIQRTEQRDSAMYRCASSSGATGRNTEAFFGQGTRLTVV.

The rearrangement joins TRBV2 to TRBJ2-1; 10 nucleotides match TRBD2. Germline CDR1 is SNHLY and CDR2 is FYNNEI. The CDR3 extends over 12 amino acids. The CDR3 coding sequence is TGTGCACTAGCGGGACCATACAATGAGCAGTTCTTC. Translated, it gives CALAGPYNEQFF.

There are a few counts of this clonotype. This chain links TRBV9 with TRBJ2-7, with D perhaps given as TRBD1 or TRBD2 (5 bases each). CDR3 length equals 14 residues. From germline, CDR1 is SGDLS and CDR2 YYNGEE. Between the trimmed V and J ends, which lost 3 bases and 2 bases, there was a span of 12 bases. CDR3 residues: CASSGRDDTYEQYF. The CDR3 nucleotides read TGTGCCAGCAGCGGCCGGGACGACACCTACGAGCAGTACTTC.

This chain uses TRBV5-1 with TRBJ1-1; TRBD1 aligns across 9 bases. The ends lost 4 bases at V and 4 bases at J; junction bases unmatched: 5. The CDR3 loop spans 14 amino acids. CDR1 and CDR2 from the germline V gene are SGHRS and YFSETQ. CDR3 protein: CASSPGDRVTEAFF. CDR3 sequence (DNA): TGCGCCAGCAGCCCGGGGGACAGGGTCACTGAAGCTTTCTTT.

This clonotype has a count of ten or more. This chain connects TRBV12-3 or TRBV12-4 to TRBJ2-1, with D uncertain. Between the trimmed V and J ends, which lost 6 bases and 0 bases, there was a span of 6 bases. The CDR3 has 13 amino acids. The CDR3 DNA reads as TGTGCCAGCAGCCATAGCTCCTACAATGAGCAGTTCTTC. It yields the protein CASSHSSYNEQFF.

This clonotype was detected only a few times. V and J are TRBV20-1 and TRBJ2-2, with a weak D call TRBD2 (5 bases). The CDR3 runs to 13 residues. V lost 3 bases and J lost 6, with 11 bases in between. Germline values: CDR1 DFQATT, CDR2 SNEGSKA (reference sequence). The CDR3 here is CSAREEGAGELFF. The CDR3, as DNA: TGCAGTGCTAGGGAAGAGGGCGCCGGGGAGCTGTTTTTT.

The chain combines TRBV6-2 or TRBV6-3 with TRBJ2-5; no clear D gene. Germline V lookup: CDR1 MNHEY, CDR2 SVGEGT. This CDR3 has 13 residues. V was shortened by 6 bases and J by 2 bases, with 10 bases between the two germline ends. This CDR3 is CASRDQSQETQYF. CDR3 sequence (DNA): TGTGCCAGCAGAGATCAGAGTCAAGAGACCCAGTACTTC.